Given below is one T cell receptor beta chain in context. This sample was included in a study of shared clonotypes between healthy human individuals. TCRdb's table, derived via immunoSEQ multiplex PCR, lists solely in-frame clones and lacks some. The data contain more than 2,000,000 clones, approximately 95% of them singletons. The TCR comes from a young man in good health. Some clones in this sample may be carry-over from other donors' samples. The specimen sequenced was naive CD4+ T cells from PBMCs. The sample's subset: CD45RA+ positively selected.

The CDR3 here is CAPRGGYEQYF. DNA for the CDR3: TGTGCCCCTAGGGGGGGATACGAGCAGTACTTC. The chain links TRBV6-5 to TRBJ2-7; D might be TRBD2 (7 bases). Trimming took off 11 bases at V and 4 bases at J, with 12 bases between the two ends. This CDR3 region has 11 residues. Germline V gene sequence: CDR1 MNHEY, CDR2 SVGAGI.